This T cell receptor beta chain was retrieved from a study of control samples from healthy donors and cancer patients. This CDR3 region has 13 residues. Germline V gene data show CDR1 as SGHDT and CDR2 as YYEEEE. V dropped 1 base and J dropped 5 bases, with 9 bases sitting between them. Repertoires were generated with immunoSEQ multiplex PCR, while TCRdb's copy carries only in-frame clones and drops some. The data show approximately 58,000 clones, approximately 89% seen once. The V and J genes are TRBV5-6 and TRBJ1-2; no reliable D call. The source is a woman aged 60-70 years with lung cancer. The sample taken for sequencing was PBMCs. Written as DNA, the CDR3 is TGTGCCAGCAGCTTGAGACGGATTTATGGCTACACCTTC. It codes for CASSLRRIYGYTF.